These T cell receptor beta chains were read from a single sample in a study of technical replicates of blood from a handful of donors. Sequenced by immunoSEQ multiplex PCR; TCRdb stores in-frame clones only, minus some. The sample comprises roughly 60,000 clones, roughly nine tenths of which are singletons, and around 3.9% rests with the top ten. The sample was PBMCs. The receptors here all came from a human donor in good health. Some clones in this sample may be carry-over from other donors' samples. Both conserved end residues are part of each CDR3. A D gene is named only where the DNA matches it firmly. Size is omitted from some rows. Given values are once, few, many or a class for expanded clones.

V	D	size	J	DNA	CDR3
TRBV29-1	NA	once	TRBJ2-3	TGCAGCGTTGAGCCGCCGAGCGACGACGTTACGCAGTATTTT	CSVEPPSDDVTQYF
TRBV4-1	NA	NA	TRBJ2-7	TGCGCCAGCAGCCAAGATGCAGTGAGCCAGGGAGGCGAGCAGTACTTC	CASSQDAVSQGGEQYF
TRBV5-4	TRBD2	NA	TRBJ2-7	TGTGCCAGCAGCACCGGGACTAGCGGGAGATACGAGCAGTACTTC	CASSTGTSGRYEQYF
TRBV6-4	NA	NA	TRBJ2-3	TGTGCCAGCAGCCGAGGTGGAATCTCAGATACGCAGTATTTT	CASSRGGISDTQYF
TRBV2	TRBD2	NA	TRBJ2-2	TGTGCCAGCAGGGGGGGAGCCGGGACTAGCATTTACGGGGAGCTGTTTTTT	CASRGGAGTSIYGELFF
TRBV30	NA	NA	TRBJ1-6	TGTGCCTGGAGTGTAGCGGACAGCCCACCCCTCCACTTT	CAWSVADSPPLHF
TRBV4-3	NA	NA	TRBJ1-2	TGCGCCAGCAGCCAAGAGCGGGTTTCGGACGGCTACACCTTC	CASSQERVSDGYTF
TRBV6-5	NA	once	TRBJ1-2	TGTGCCAGCAGTTCCTGGGACACCGAGTTTGGTGGCTACACCTTC	CASSSWDTEFGGYTF
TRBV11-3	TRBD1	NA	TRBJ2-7	TGTGCCAGCAGCTTACACCGGGACAGTAAGCACTTC	CASSLHRDSKHF
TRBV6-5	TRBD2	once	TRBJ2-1	TGTGCCAGCCGACTAGCGGGAGGAAATGAGCAGTTCTTC	CASRLAGGNEQFF
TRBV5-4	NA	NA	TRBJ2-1	TGTGCCAGCAGCCCTACAGGGTTATCCTACAATGAGCAGTTCTTC	CASSPTGLSYNEQFF
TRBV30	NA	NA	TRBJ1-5	TGTGCCTGGAGTGGGACATCGGGCAATCAGCCCCAGCATTTT	CAWSGTSGNQPQHF
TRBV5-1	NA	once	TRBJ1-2	TGCGCCAGCGGAACCGGACAGTACGCTGGCTACACCTTC	CASGTGQYAGYTF
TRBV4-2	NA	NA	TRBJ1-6	TGTGCCAGCAGCCAATCTTTTTTAGGGGGATCACCCCTCCACTTT	CASSQSFLGGSPLHF
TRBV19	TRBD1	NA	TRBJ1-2	TGTGCCAGTAGTCTCAGACAGGGAAACTATGGCTACACCTTC	CASSLRQGNYGYTF
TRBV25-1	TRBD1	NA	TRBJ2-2	TGTGCCAACCCGGGAGGGACAGGGGGCGCAAACGGGGAGCTGTTTTTT	CANPGGTGGANGELFF
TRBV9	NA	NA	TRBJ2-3	TGTGCCAGCAGCGTAGCCCCCGATGAGCGGGCTGGCACAGATACGCAGTATTTT	CASSVAPDERAGTDTQYF
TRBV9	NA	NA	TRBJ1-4	TGTGCCAGCAGCTTCAGGGGAGATAATGAAAAACTGTTTTTT	CASSFRGDNEKLFF
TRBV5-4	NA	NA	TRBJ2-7	TGTGCCAGCAGCTTGCGGACTTCCCACATTGAGCAGTACTTC	CASSLRTSHIEQYF
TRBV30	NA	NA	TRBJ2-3	TGTGCCTGGAGGATTCCGCAGGGCGCAGATACGCAGTATTTT	CAWRIPQGADTQYF
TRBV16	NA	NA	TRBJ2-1	TGTGCCAGCAGCCGACGACAGAATGAGCAGTTCTTC	CASSRRQNEQFF
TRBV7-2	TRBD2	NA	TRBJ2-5	TGTGCCAGCAGCTTAGTGGTAGCGGGCGAGACCCAGTACTTC	CASSLVVAGETQYF
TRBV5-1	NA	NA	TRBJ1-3	TGCGCCAGCAGCTTGGAAGGGAGCTCTGGAAACACCATATATTTT	CASSLEGSSGNTIYF
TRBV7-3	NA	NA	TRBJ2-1	TGTGCCAGCTCAATCGGAGGGTCCACTAGTTACAATGAGCAGTTCTTC	CASSIGGSTSYNEQFF
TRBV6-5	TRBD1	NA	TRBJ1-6	TGTGCCAGCAGAACAGGGGGTCCCTATAATTCACCCCTCCACTTT	CASRTGGPYNSPLHF
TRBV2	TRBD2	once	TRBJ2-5	TGTGCCAGCAGCCTAGCTGGGGGGGACCAGTACTTC	CASSLAGGDQYF
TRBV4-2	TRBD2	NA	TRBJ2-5	TGTGCCAGCAGCCTAGAGGGGCGGGGGGGCATTGAGACCCAGTACTTC	CASSLEGRGGIETQYF
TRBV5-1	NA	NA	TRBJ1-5	TGCGCCAGCAGGGATGGGGAGGAGGAGGGTCAGCCCCAGCATTTT	CASRDGEEEGQPQHF
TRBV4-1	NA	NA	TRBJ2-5	TGCGCCAGCAGCCAAGCACCTGGTAGTCCAGAGACCCAGTACTTC	CASSQAPGSPETQYF
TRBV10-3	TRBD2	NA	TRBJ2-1	TGTGCCATCAGTGGCCAGACTAGCGGGGGTACATTGGATGAGCAGTTCTTC	CAISGQTSGGTLDEQFF
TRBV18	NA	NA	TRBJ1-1	TGTGCCAGCTCACCCCTGGTGCGGATGAACACTGAAGCTTTCTTT	CASSPLVRMNTEAFF
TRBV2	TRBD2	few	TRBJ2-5	TGTGCCAGCCACTCGTGGGGGGGGACCCAGTACTTC	CASHSWGGTQYF
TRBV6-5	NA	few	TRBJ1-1	TGTGCCAGCAGATCTTCAACCCGGGAAGCTTTCTTT	CASRSSTREAFF
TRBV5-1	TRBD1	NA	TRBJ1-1	TGCGCCAGCAGTTGGACAGGCGAGCCCCAGAACACTGAAGCTTTCTTT	CASSWTGEPQNTEAFF
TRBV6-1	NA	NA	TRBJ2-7	TGTGCCAGCAGTGAGGTTATGACTATGAACTACGAGCAGTACTTC	CASSEVMTMNYEQYF
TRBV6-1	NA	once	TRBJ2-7	TGTGCCAGCAGTGAAGCACCGGCGGGACTGGGGTCCTACGAGCAGTACTTC	CASSEAPAGLGSYEQYF
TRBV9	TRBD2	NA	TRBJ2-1	TGTGCCAGCAGTCCCGGGACTACACTCTACAATGAGCAGTTCTTC	CASSPGTTLYNEQFF
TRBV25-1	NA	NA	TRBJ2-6	TGTGCCAGCAGCCGCGTAGTAACTGGGGCCAACGTCCTGACTTTC	CASSRVVTGANVLTF
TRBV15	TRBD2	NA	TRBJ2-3	TGTGCCACCAGCCTAAGCGGGAGGCGCACAGATACGCAGTATTTT	CATSLSGRRTDTQYF
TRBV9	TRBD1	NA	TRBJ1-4	TGTGCCAGCAGCGCCGGGACAGGGCGGGAAAAACTGTTTTTT	CASSAGTGREKLFF
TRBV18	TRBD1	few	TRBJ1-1	TGTGCCAGCTCAACAGGGGTACTCGCTTTCTTT	CASSTGVLAFF
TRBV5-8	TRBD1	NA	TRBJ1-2	TGTGCCAGCAGCTTTACTTCCGGGACAGGCTATGGCTACACCTTC	CASSFTSGTGYGYTF
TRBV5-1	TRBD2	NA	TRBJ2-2	TGCGCCAGCAGCTTTCTAGCGGGAGAAGTGGGCGGGGAGCTGTTTTTT	CASSFLAGEVGGELFF
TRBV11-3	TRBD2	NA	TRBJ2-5	TGTGCCAGCAGCCGACTAGCGGGAGGCCACGGGGAGACCCAGTACTTC	CASSRLAGGHGETQYF
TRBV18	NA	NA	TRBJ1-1	TGTGCCAGCTCACCCTCTAACGCTGGAGCAGTCTCAACGGGGGCTTTCTTT	CASSPSNAGAVSTGAFF
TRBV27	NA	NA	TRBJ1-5	TGTGCCAGCAGTTTCTTGGGAGCCGACCAGCCCCAGCATTTT	CASSFLGADQPQHF
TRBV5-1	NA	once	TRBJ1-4	TGCGCCAGCACCCCCGGAGGGGCAGCAACTAATGAAAAACTGTTTTTT	CASTPGGAATNEKLFF
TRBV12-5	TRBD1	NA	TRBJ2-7	TGTGCTAGTGGTTTGGGGCCGGGACAGGGGGAGTACGAGCAGTACTTC	CASGLGPGQGEYEQYF
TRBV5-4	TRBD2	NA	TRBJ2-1	TGTGCCAGCAGCCCAGCTAGCGGGGGGCACAATGAGCAGTTCTTC	CASSPASGGHNEQFF
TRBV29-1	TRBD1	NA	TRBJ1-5	TGCAGCGTTGAAGAGGGGACAGGGGGGCAGCCCCAGCATTTT	CSVEEGTGGQPQHF
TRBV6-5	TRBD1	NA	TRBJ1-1	TGTGCCAGCACCTCAACCTCAGGGGGCGGCACTGAAGCTTTCTTT	CASTSTSGGGTEAFF
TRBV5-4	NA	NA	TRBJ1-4	TGTGCCAGCAGTGGGGGCAGGGGAACAGCAACTAATGAAAAACTGTTTTTT	CASSGGRGTATNEKLFF
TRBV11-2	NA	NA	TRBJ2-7	TGTGCCAGCAGCGTAAACCGGGGTGCCTACTACGAGCAGTACTTC	CASSVNRGAYYEQYF
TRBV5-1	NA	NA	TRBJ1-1	TGCGCCAGCAGCTTTGGCAGGGGCGGCACTGAAGCTTTCTTT	CASSFGRGGTEAFF
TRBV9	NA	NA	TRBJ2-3	TGTGCCAGCAGCGTAGCCGCAGATACGCAGTATTTT	CASSVAADTQYF
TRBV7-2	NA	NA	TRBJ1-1	TGTGCCAGCAGCTTCAGAATGAACACTGAAGCTTTCTTT	CASSFRMNTEAFF